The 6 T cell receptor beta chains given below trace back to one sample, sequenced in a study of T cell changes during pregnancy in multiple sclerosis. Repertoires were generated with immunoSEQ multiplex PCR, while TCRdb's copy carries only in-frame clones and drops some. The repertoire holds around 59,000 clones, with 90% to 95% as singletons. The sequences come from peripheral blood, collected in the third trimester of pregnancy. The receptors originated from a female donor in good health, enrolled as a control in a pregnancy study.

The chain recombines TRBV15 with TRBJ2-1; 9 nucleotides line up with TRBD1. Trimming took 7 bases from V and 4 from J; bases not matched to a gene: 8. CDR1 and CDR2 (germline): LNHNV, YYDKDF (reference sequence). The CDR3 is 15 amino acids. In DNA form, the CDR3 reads TGTGCCACCAACAGGGGGCTGGAACAATACAATGAGCAGTTCTTC. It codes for CATNRGLEQYNEQFF.

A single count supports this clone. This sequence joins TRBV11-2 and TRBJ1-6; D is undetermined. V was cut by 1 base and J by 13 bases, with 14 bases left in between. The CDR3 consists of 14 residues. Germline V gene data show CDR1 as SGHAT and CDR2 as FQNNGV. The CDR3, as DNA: TGTGCCAGCAGCTTAGCCCGCAGTGGTCTCCCCCTCCACTTT. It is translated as CASSLARSGLPLHF.

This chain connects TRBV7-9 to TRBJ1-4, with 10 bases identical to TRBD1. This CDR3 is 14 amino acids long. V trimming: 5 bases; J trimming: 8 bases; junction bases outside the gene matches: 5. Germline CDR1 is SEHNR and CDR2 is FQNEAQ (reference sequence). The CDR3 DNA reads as TGTGCCAGCAGCCGGACAGGGGGAGACGAAAAACTGTTTTTT. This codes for CASSRTGGDEKLFF.

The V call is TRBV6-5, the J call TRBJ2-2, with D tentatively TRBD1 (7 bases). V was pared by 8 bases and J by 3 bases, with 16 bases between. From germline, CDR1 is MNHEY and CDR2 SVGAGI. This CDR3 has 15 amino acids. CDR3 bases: TGTGCCAGCGGCATCTCCAGGGGGGACACCGGGGAGCTGTTTTTT. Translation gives CASGISRGDTGELFF.

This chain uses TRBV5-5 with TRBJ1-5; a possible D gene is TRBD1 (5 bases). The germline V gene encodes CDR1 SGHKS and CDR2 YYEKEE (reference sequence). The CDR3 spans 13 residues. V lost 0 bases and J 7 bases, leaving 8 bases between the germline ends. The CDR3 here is CASSLEGSQPQHF. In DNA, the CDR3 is TGTGCCAGCAGCTTGGAGGGGTCGCAGCCCCAGCATTTT.

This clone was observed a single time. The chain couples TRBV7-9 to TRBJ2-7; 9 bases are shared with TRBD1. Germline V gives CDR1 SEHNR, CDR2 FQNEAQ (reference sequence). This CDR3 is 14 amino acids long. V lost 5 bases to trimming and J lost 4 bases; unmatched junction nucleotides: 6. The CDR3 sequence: CASSPDRGGYEQYF. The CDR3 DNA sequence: TGTGCCAGCAGCCCGGACAGGGGAGGGTACGAGCAGTACTTC.